The T cell receptor beta chain described here comes from a study of shared clonotypes between healthy human individuals. Per germline, CDR1 MNHEY and CDR2 SMNVEV (reference sequence). The CDR3 totals 15 residues. The germline V and J ends were trimmed by 5 bases and 4 bases, with 18 bases remaining between them. Comment on this clone: Its antigen remains unknown.

General observations from the study: Large sequencing depth failed to make sorted-subset sequencing complete, rarefaction showed.

CD45RO negativity and positive selection for CCR7 defined naive CD8 cells, a population that excluded terminally differentiated effector memory CD45RA+ cells. Assay: immunoSEQ multiplex PCR; the TCRdb copy retains only in-frame clones and omits some. The sample consists of about 2 million clones, about 95% of them appearing once. Sequenced: naive CD8+ T cells sorted from blood. This clonotype was obtained from a man younger than 35 in good health. J is TRBJ2-7 and V is TRBV27; D is unresolved. The CDR3: CASSPRTNSPYEQYF. The CDR3 coding sequence is TGTGCCAGCAGTCCCCGAACGAATTCTCCTTACGAGCAGTACTTC.